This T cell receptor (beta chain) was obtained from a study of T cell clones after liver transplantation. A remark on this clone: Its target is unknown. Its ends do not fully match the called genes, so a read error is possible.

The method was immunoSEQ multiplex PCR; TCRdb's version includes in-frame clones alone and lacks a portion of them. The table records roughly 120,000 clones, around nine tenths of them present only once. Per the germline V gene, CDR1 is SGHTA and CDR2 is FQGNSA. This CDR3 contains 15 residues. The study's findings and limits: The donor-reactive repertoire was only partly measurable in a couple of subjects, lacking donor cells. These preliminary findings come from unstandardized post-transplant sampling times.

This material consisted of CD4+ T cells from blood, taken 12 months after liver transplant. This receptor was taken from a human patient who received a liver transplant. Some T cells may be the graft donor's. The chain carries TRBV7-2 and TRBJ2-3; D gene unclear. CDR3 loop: CASSLVGPNTDTQYF. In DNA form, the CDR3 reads TGTGCCAGCAGTTTAGTGGGTCCCAACACAGATACGCAGTATTTT.